The next 29 T cell receptor beta chains were all read from a single sample in a study of blood T cell repertoires in COVID-19. This table comes from immunoSEQ multiplex PCR, and its TCRdb copy is limited to in-frame clones, with some not included. Of 100,000 to 150,000 clones detected, approximately 80% appear once; the ten largest clones hold about 40%. Sample: peripheral blood. All receptors come from a man between 40 and 49 years old with active or convalescent COVID-19.

The rearrangement joins TRBV6-2 or TRBV6-3 to TRBJ1-3; 7 bases match TRBD1. Germline trimming cut 6 bases from V and 7 bases from J; bases unmatched to any gene: 6. CDR3 length: 13 residues. The germline CDR1 and CDR2 sequences are MNHEY and SVGEGT. The chain's CDR3 is CASSWTGFNTIYF. In DNA form, the CDR3 reads TGTGCCAGCAGCTGGACAGGATTTAACACCATATATTTT.

DNA for the CDR3: TGTGCCAGTAGACGGGGTAGCACAGATACGCAGTATTTT. Translated, it gives CASRRGSTDTQYF. The chain recombines TRBV19 with TRBJ2-3, with D possibly being TRBD2 (5 bases). The V and J ends lost 6 bases and 0 bases respectively, with 7 bases between them. The CDR3 spans 13 residues. Germline loops: CDR1 LNHDA, CDR2 SQIVND (reference sequence).

This chain links TRBV9 with TRBJ1-1, with D perhaps TRBD1 (5 bases). The length of the CDR3 is 14 residues. Deletions cut 0 bases from V and 1 base from J, with 7 bases between. Germline V gene data show CDR1 as SGDLS and CDR2 as YYNGEE. The CDR3, as DNA: TGTGCCAGCAGCGTAGCACAGGCGAACACTGAAGCTTTCTTT. Its protein product is CASSVAQANTEAFF.

This chain joins TRBV6-5 and TRBJ1-6; D is ambiguous. The germline V gene encodes CDR1 MNHEY and CDR2 SVGAGI. This CDR3 comprises 13 residues. Trimming stripped 6 bases from V and 7 bases from J, with 10 bases between. CDR3 residues: CASSPTGNSPLHF. CDR3 in DNA: TGTGCCAGCAGCCCGACGGGAAATTCACCCCTCCACTTT.

This chain uses TRBV6-1 with TRBJ1-5; D possibly corresponds to TRBD1 (5 bases). V lost 3 bases and J 2 bases, leaving 11 bases between the germline ends. This CDR3 region has 15 residues. The germline gives CDR1 MNHNS, CDR2 SASEGT. The DNA for the CDR3 is TGTGCCAGCAGTGATGGGGGGTTCGGCAATCAGCCCCAGCATTTT. Encoded protein: CASSDGGFGNQPQHF.

The J gene is TRBJ1-6, the V gene TRBV7-2; the match to TRBD1 covers 8 bases. Germline V lookup: CDR1 SGHTA, CDR2 FQGNSA. CDR3 length equals 15 residues. V lost 5 bases and J lost 7; bases outside the gene matches: 7. This chain's CDR3 is CASSAGTGDNSPLHF. In nucleotides, the CDR3 is TGTGCCAGCAGCGCCGGGACAGGCGACAATTCACCCCTCCACTTT.

The V gene is TRBV9, the J gene TRBJ2-1; 12 bases are shared with TRBD1. This CDR3 region has 15 residues. The germline CDR1 and CDR2 sequences are SGDLS and YYNGEE. V lost 5 bases, J lost 7 bases, and 7 bases stayed unmatched. CDR3 DNA sequence: TGTGCCAGCAGTCCGGGACAGGGGGCTAAAAATGAGCAGTTCTTC. It translates to CASSPGQGAKNEQFF.

This chain links TRBV2 with TRBJ2-7; TRBD1 agrees at 7 bases. The CDR3 is made up of 15 amino acids. J was trimmed by 2 bases and V by 4 bases; bases with no gene match: 8. Germline-derived CDR1 and CDR2 are SNHLY and FYNNEI. The CDR3 DNA reads as TGTGCCAGCAGTGGAGGGGGCGCAAGTCCCTACGAGCAGTACTTC. It specifies CASSGGGASPYEQYF.

On this clone itself: Other nucleotide sequences in the sample specify the same CDR3. This chain connects TRBV7-3 to TRBJ1-1; D gene ambiguous. Germline CDR1 SGHTA, CDR2 FQGTGA. The CDR3 has 13 amino acids. The V end lost 1 base, the J end lost 4 bases, and 7 bases lay between the germline ends. In DNA, the CDR3 is TGTGCCAGCAGCTTAAGTGGCGGCACTGAAGCTTTCTTT. Translation: CASSLSGGTEAFF.

The CDR3 is CAWSSGNSNQPQHF. For the CDR3, the DNA is TGTGCCTGGAGTTCAGGGAACAGCAATCAGCCCCAGCATTTT. V and J are TRBV30 and TRBJ1-5; possibly TRBD1 for D (5 bases). The CDR3 totals 14 residues. V was shortened by 2 bases and J by 1 base, with 9 bases between the two germline ends. Germline values: CDR1 GTSNPN, CDR2 SVGIG (reference sequence).

The chain carries TRBV7-3 and TRBJ2-2; 10 nucleotides match TRBD2. This CDR3 has 15 residues. J was trimmed by 3 bases and V by 5 bases; bases with no gene match: 3. The V gene's germline CDR1 is SGHTA and CDR2 FQGTGA. CDR3 nucleotides: TGTGCCAGCAGCAAACTAGCGGGACACACCGGGGAGCTGTTTTTT. This translates into CASSKLAGHTGELFF.

V and J are TRBV30 and TRBJ1-1, with D perhaps TRBD1 (5 bases). V dropped 1 base and J dropped 0 bases, with 9 bases sitting between them. Germline CDR1 and CDR2: GTSNPN and SVGIG (reference sequence). The CDR3 covers 14 residues. The CDR3: CAWSAGPMNTEAFF. CDR3 in DNA: TGTGCCTGGAGTGCAGGGCCTATGAACACTGAAGCTTTCTTT.

The chain combines TRBV11-1 with TRBJ1-6; TRBD1 aligns across 9 bases. J lost 10 bases, V lost 5 bases, and 9 bases had no gene match. There are 15 residues in the CDR3. Germline V lookup: CDR1 SGHAT, CDR2 FQDESV (reference sequence). CDR3 amino acids: CASSRAGTGKSPLHF. CDR3 DNA: TGTGCCAGCAGCCGCGCCGGGACAGGGAAATCACCCCTCCACTTT.

The sample holds a few counts of this clone. V usage is TRBV13 and J usage is TRBJ2-2; D perhaps matches TRBD2 (5 bases). The V end lost 5 bases, the J end lost 5 bases, and 21 bases lay between the germline ends. CDR3 length: 17 amino acids. Germline V gives CDR1 PRHDT, CDR2 FYEKMQ (reference sequence). This CDR3 is CASSPPRGLASTGELFF. The CDR3 nucleotides read TGTGCCAGCAGCCCGCCCCGAGGGCTAGCTTCAACCGGGGAGCTGTTTTTT.

Of note for this clone: The sample holds other DNA sequences that translate to the same CDR3. The chain uses TRBV29-1 and TRBJ1-2; D call uncertain. There are 12 residues in the CDR3. Trimming cost V 2 bases and J 2 bases, with 6 bases left between them. CDR1 and CDR2 (germline): SQVTM, ANQGSEA. The CDR3 sequence is CSVERGNYGYTF. CDR3 nucleotides: TGCAGCGTTGAAAGAGGGAACTATGGCTACACCTTC.

The J gene is TRBJ1-1, the V gene TRBV28; TRBD1 matches at 7 bases. V trimming: 1 base; J trimming: 5 bases; junction bases outside the gene matches: 4. CDR3 length: 14 residues. In germline, CDR1 is MDHEN, CDR2 SYDVKM. Here the CDR3 DNA reads TGTGCCAGCAGTTTATCAGCCAGGGGGACTGAAGCTTTCTTT. Protein: CASSLSARGTEAFF.

The genes are TRBV6-4 and TRBJ1-1; TRBD1 agrees at 7 bases. The CDR3 consists of 13 residues. The germline V gene has CDR1 MRHNA and CDR2 SNTAGT. J gave up 4 bases and V 5 bases, and 4 bases lay outside the gene matches. CDR3 bases: TGTGCCAGCAGTTTACGACAGGGCACTGAAGCTTTCTTT. This encodes CASSLRQGTEAFF.

This chain links TRBV7-3 with TRBJ2-5; D is possibly TRBD2 (6 bases). V lost 1 base and J lost 5, with 14 bases in between. Germline-derived CDR1 and CDR2 are SGHTA and FQGTGA. The CDR3 extends over 15 amino acids. CDR3 protein: CASSLMAGGGETQYF. Written as DNA, the CDR3 is TGTGCCAGCAGCTTAATGGCCGGAGGAGGGGAGACCCAGTACTTC.

The sample holds one count of this clone. J is TRBJ1-2 and V is TRBV5-4, with TRBD1 matching over 7 bases. The CDR3 is 15 residues long. With V trimmed by 4 bases and J by 2 bases, 8 bases remained unmatched. The germline CDR1 and CDR2 sequences are SGHNT and YYREEE (reference sequence). CDR3 protein: CASSLWDSTNYGYTF. CDR3 sequence (DNA): TGTGCCAGCAGCCTGTGGGACAGCACAAACTATGGCTACACCTTC.

The rearrangement uses TRBV30 and TRBJ2-7, with D hard to call. Deletions cut 0 bases from V and 4 bases from J, with 4 bases between. CDR1 and CDR2 (germline): GTSNPN, SVGIG (reference sequence). CDR3 length equals 11 residues. The CDR3 region is CAWSVQYEQYF. Written as DNA, the CDR3 is TGTGCCTGGAGTGTTCAATACGAGCAGTACTTC.

Comments on this clone: One end of the junction does not line up with germline, which may come from a read error. The chain links TRBV28 to TRBJ1-5, with 7 bases aligning to TRBD1. CDR3 size: 14 residues. The germline V gene encodes CDR1 MDHEN and CDR2 SYDVKM. CDR3 amino acids: CASRRQGGNQPQHF. The DNA for the CDR3 is TGTGCCAGCAGAAGACAGGGAGGCAACCAGCCCCAGCATTTT.

The chain combines TRBV5-1 with TRBJ1-6; D not resolved. Trimming removed 0 bases from V and 10 bases from J, with 8 bases in between. The CDR3 is made up of 13 amino acids. Germline loops: CDR1 SGHRS, CDR2 YFSETQ. CDR3 DNA: TGCGCCAGCAGCTTGGAACAAAACTCACCCCTCCACTTT. This gives the protein CASSLEQNSPLHF.

This clone has just one count. The chain is built from TRBV9 and TRBJ2-5, with D possibly TRBD2 on 5 matching bases. Per the germline V gene, CDR1 is SGDLS and CDR2 is YYNGEE. The CDR3 totals 16 residues. V was pared by 0 bases and J by 5 bases, with 17 bases between. CDR3 in amino acids: CASSVGVQDSWETQYF. CDR3 nucleotides: TGTGCCAGCAGCGTAGGGGTTCAGGACTCGTGGGAGACCCAGTACTTC. Supplemented by reference TRBV9 and TRBJ2-5, the full variable domain reads DSGVTQTPKHLITATGQRVTLRCSPRSGDLSVYWYQQSLDQGLQFLIQYYNGEERAKGNILERFSAQQFPDLHSELNLSSLELGDSALYFCASSVGVQDSWETQYFGPGTRLLVL.

V gene TRBV18 combines with J gene TRBJ1-2; 11 bases are shared with TRBD1. The CDR3 is 14 residues long. The V segment lost 5 bases and the J segment 8 bases; nucleotides outside the gene matches: 7. Germline V gives CDR1 KGHSH, CDR2 LQKENI. CDR3 bases: TGTGCCAGCTCATCGGACAGGGGGCGTCTCGGCTACACCTTC. Translating gives CASSSDRGRLGYTF. Drawing the rest from reference TRBV18 and TRBJ1-2, the complete variable domain is NAGVMQNPRHLVRRRGQEARLRCSPMKGHSHVYWYRQLPEEGLKFMVYLQKENIIDESGMPKERFSAEFPKEGPSILRIQQVVRGDSAAYFCASSSDRGRLGYTFGSGTRLTVV.

The chain couples TRBV11-3 to TRBJ2-2; D perhaps matches TRBD1 (6 bases). With 5 bases removed from V and 8 bases from J, the gap between germline ends came to 12 bases. The germline CDR1 and CDR2 sequences are SGHNT and YENEEA. The CDR3 covers 13 residues. CDR3: CASSEQGLGELFF. Here the CDR3 DNA reads TGTGCCAGCAGCGAACAGGGTCTGGGGGAGCTGTTTTTT.

The CDR3 bases are TGTGCCAGCAGTATGGACAGGGGACGCGGTCAGCCCCAGCATTTT. This encodes CASSMDRGRGQPQHF. This chain links TRBV6-5 with TRBJ1-5, with TRBD1 identical over 9 bases. The germline V gene has CDR1 MNHEY and CDR2 SVGAGI. J lost 6 bases, V lost 5 bases, and 8 bases had no gene match. The CDR3 is made up of 15 amino acids.

V gene TRBV29-1 combines with J gene TRBJ2-5; a weak D match, TRBD1 (6 bases). The V gene lost 7 bases and the J gene lost 0 bases, with 21 bases spanning the gap. The CDR3 covers 16 residues. Germline values: CDR1 SQVTM, CDR2 ANQGSEA. Here the CDR3 DNA reads TGCAGCGGCGTTGGATGGGGGAAGGGGGACCAAGAGACCCAGTACTTC. Its protein product is CSGVGWGKGDQETQYF.

CDR3 amino acids: CASSYLRGGYNEQFF. The CDR3 nucleotides read TGTGCCAGCAGTTACTTGCGGGGGGGGTACAATGAGCAGTTCTTC. The chain uses TRBV6-2 or TRBV6-3 and TRBJ2-1; TRBD2 matches at 9 bases. The CDR3 runs to 15 residues. The V and J ends lost 1 base and 4 bases, in that order; junction bases with no gene match: 2. From germline, CDR1 is MNHEY and CDR2 SVGEGT.

J is TRBJ2-1 and V is TRBV10-3; 7 bases are a match to TRBD1. Looked up from germline, CDR1 is ENHRY and CDR2 is SYGVKD. This CDR3 is 14 amino acids long. J lost 9 bases, V lost 0 bases, and 5 bases had no gene match. The CDR3 nucleotides read TGTGCCATCAGTGAGTCGAAAGGGGGCGCTGAGCAGTTCTTC. This sequence encodes CAISESKGGAEQFF.